This T cell receptor beta chain was sequenced for a study of response to subunit inactivated influenza vaccine. Study-level points and caveats: Authors suggested few new T cells are recruited by each seasonal influenza vaccination.

The CDR3 sequence is 16 residues long. Losses at the gene ends were 5 bases for V and 3 bases for J; bases not matched to a gene: 8. Germline loops: CDR1 SGHRS, CDR2 YFSETQ. Using its own MiXCR run on the RT-PCR reads, TCRdb lists one record per CDR3 protein. The sample lists about 540,000 distinct CDR3 sequences; about 14% were seen once. A note on this clonotype: The antigen remains undetermined.

This clonotype originated in a man aged 45 to 65 who received an inactivated influenza vaccine. The sequenced sample was PBMCs from blood, obtained 11 to 12 days after vaccination. The chain couples TRBV5-1 to TRBJ2-1; 10 bases match TRBD1. CDR3 sequence: CASSKDRGFFYNEQFF. The CDR3 nucleotides read TGCGCCAGCAGTAAGGACAGGGGGTTTTTCTACAATGAGCAGTTCTTC.